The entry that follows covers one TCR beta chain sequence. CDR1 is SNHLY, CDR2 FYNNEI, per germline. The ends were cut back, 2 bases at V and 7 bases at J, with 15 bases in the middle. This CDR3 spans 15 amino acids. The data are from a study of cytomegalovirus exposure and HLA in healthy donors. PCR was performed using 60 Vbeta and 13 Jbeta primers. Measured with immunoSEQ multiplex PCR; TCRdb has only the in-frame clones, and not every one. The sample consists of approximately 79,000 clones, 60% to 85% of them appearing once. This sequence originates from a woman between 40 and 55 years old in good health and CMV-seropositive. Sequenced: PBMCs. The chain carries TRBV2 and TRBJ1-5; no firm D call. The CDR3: CASSETGKREQPQHF. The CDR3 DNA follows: TGTGCCAGCAGTGAAACGGGGAAGAGAGAACAGCCCCAGCATTTT.